These 17 T cell receptor beta chains came from one sample sequenced in a study of cytomegalovirus exposure and HLA in healthy donors. With 60 Vbeta and 13 Jbeta primers, the PCR was carried out. Produced via immunoSEQ multiplex PCR; TCRdb's table is partial and in-frame only. The sample holds approximately 210,000 clones, around 79% seen once. Sequencing was performed on PBMCs. These receptors originate from a woman in her fifties or sixties in good health and CMV-seronegative.

The CDR3, as DNA: TGTGCCAGCAGTGCTGGGGTTCGGGGGGCTAACACTGAAGCTTTCTTT. Protein product: CASSAGVRGANTEAFF. The chain combines TRBV2 with TRBJ1-1, with TRBD1 as a possible D gene (6 bases). CDR1 and CDR2 from the germline V gene are SNHLY and FYNNEI. The ends were cut back, 4 bases at V and 2 bases at J, with 17 bases in the middle. The length of the CDR3 is 16 residues.

This chain connects TRBV28 to TRBJ1-1; no definite D call. CDR1 and CDR2 (germline): MDHEN, SYDVKM. V dropped 2 bases and J dropped 3 bases, with 7 bases sitting between them. There are 13 residues in the CDR3. The CDR3 loop reads CASSLIGYTEAFF. The CDR3 bases are TGTGCCAGCAGTTTAATCGGGTACACTGAAGCTTTCTTT.

The chain has TRBV11-2 and TRBJ1-1, with 9 bases that match TRBD1. V was pared by 5 bases and J by 0 bases, with 10 bases of the junction left unmatched. The germline V gene encodes CDR1 SGHAT and CDR2 FQNNGV. The CDR3 extends over 17 amino acids. The CDR3 DNA is TGTGCCAGCAGCCCAGGACAGGGGCTTAACATGAACACTGAAGCTTTCTTT. As protein: CASSPGQGLNMNTEAFF.

This chain uses TRBV19 with TRBJ2-1, with 13 bases matching TRBD2. The CDR3 consists of 16 residues. Germline V gene data show CDR1 as LNHDA and CDR2 as SQIVND (reference sequence). V lost 3 bases and J lost 8; bases outside the gene matches: 7. Written as DNA, the CDR3 is TGTGCCAGTAGTATGAGACTAGCGGGGGGTCCCGATGAGCAGTTCTTC. Protein: CASSMRLAGGPDEQFF.

The chain joins TRBV19 to TRBJ2-2, with TRBD1 matching 7 bases. Germline CDR1 LNHDA, CDR2 SQIVND (reference sequence). This CDR3 has 14 amino acids. Trimming removed 7 bases from V and 5 bases from J; junction bases left unmatched: 7. CDR3 DNA sequence: TGTGCCAGTAACAGGGGCCTGGGTACCGGGGAGCTGTTTTTT. Protein sequence: CASNRGLGTGELFF. Using reference TRBV19 and TRBJ2-2 for the parts outside the CDR3, the full variable domain is DGGITQSPKYLFRKEGQNVTLSCEQNLNHDAMYWYRQDPGQGLRLIYYSQIVNDFQKGDIAEGYSVSREKKESFPLTVTSAQKNPTAFYLCASNRGLGTGELFFGEGSRLTVL.

The CDR3 DNA reads as TGTGCCAGCAGCCCCCGACAGGGGCAGCGTTACAATGAGCAGTTCTTC. Its protein is CASSPRQGQRYNEQFF. The rearrangement uses TRBV7-2 and TRBJ2-1; 8 nucleotides match TRBD1. The V gene end was trimmed by 5 bases and the J gene end by 4 bases; junction bases not matched to a gene: 10. This CDR3 is 16 amino acids long. Per germline, CDR1 SGHTA and CDR2 FQGNSA.

The chain links TRBV4-1 to TRBJ2-3, with 9 bases identical to TRBD2. CDR3 length: 18 residues. Per germline, CDR1 MGHRA and CDR2 YSYEKL. V gave up 0 bases and J gave up 8 bases; unmatched junction bases: 15. The CDR3 DNA sequence: TGCGCCAGCAGCCAAGAACCCCTAGCGGGGACCGCCCGGGGTACGCAGTATTTT. Amino acids: CASSQEPLAGTARGTQYF.

CDR3 sequence: CASISRDNQPQHF. Written as DNA, the CDR3 is TGTGCCAGCATATCGAGGGACAATCAGCCCCAGCATTTT. This chain uses TRBV6-1 with TRBJ1-5, with unresolved D. The V gene lost 7 bases and the J gene lost 3 bases, with 10 bases spanning the gap. Germline CDR1 and CDR2: MNHNS and SASEGT. The CDR3 length is 13 residues.

Of note for this clone: In the same sample, other DNA sequences code for this CDR3. The chain has TRBV5-1 and TRBJ1-1, with unresolved D. CDR1 is SGHRS, CDR2 YFSETQ, per germline. The CDR3 is 15 residues long. V was shortened by 5 bases and J by 0 bases, with 14 bases between the two germline ends. The CDR3 protein is CASREAAVLNTEAFF. In nucleotides, the CDR3 is TGCGCCAGCAGGGAGGCCGCAGTCCTGAACACTGAAGCTTTCTTT.

The rearrangement uses TRBV15 and TRBJ1-1, with a weak D call TRBD1 (6 bases). CDR1 LNHNV and CDR2 YYDKDF come from the germline V gene (reference sequence). Trimming cost V 0 bases and J 5 bases, with 10 bases left between them. CDR3 length: 14 amino acids. The CDR3 DNA sequence: TGTGCCACCAGCAGAGATACAGGGTTGACTGAAGCTTTCTTT. It is translated as CATSRDTGLTEAFF.

The chain has TRBV29-1 and TRBJ1-5; D is undetermined. The CDR3 contains 13 residues. Germline CDR1 SQVTM, CDR2 ANQGSEA. V shed 2 bases and J shed 7 bases, with 12 bases lying between them. The CDR3 loop is CSVETVMGQPQHF. As DNA, the CDR3 is TGCAGCGTTGAAACAGTTATGGGCCAGCCCCAGCATTTT.

This sequence joins TRBV21-1 and TRBJ2-1; the table's D call, TRBD2, has no DNA check behind it. TRBV21-1 constitutes a pseudogene. There are 17 residues in the CDR3. The CDR3 protein is CASSKKGGTSGGHEQFF. CDR3 nucleotide sequence: TGTGCCAGCAGCAAAAAAGGGGGGACTAGCGGGGGTCATGAGCAGTTCTTC.

The V gene is TRBV7-8, the J gene TRBJ1-1, with 8 bases matching TRBD1. Germline CDR1 SGHVS, CDR2 FQNEAQ. The J segment lost 7 bases and the V segment lost 0 bases, leaving 7 bases of the junction unmatched. The CDR3 is 15 amino acids. This CDR3 is CASSLAAGGEGEAFF. In nucleotides, the CDR3 is TGTGCCAGCAGCTTAGCGGCAGGGGGCGAGGGTGAAGCTTTCTTT.

The rearrangement uses TRBV27 and TRBJ1-1; TRBD1 matches 9 bases. Trimming at V came to 5 bases and at J to 11 bases, leaving 12 bases not matched to a gene. The CDR3 sequence is 14 residues long. The germline V gene has CDR1 MNHEY and CDR2 SMNVEV (reference sequence). The CDR3 sequence is CASSLYPTQGAAFF. CDR3 DNA: TGTGCCAGCAGTCTCTACCCGACACAGGGGGCGGCTTTCTTT.

The chain employs TRBV10-3 and TRBJ2-1; a possible D gene is TRBD2 (6 bases). CDR3 size: 13 residues. CDR1 is ENHRY and CDR2 is SYGVKD in the germline V gene. Trimming pared 3 bases from V and 9 bases from J, leaving 12 bases between. The CDR3 is CAISDLEGGEQFF. DNA for the CDR3: TGTGCCATCAGTGATTTGGAGGGCGGTGAGCAGTTCTTC.

The rearrangement uses TRBV5-4 and TRBJ2-2; D not resolved. V gave up 0 bases and J gave up 4 bases, with 4 bases separating them. This CDR3 contains 13 residues. Germline CDR1 reads SGHNT; CDR2 reads YYREEE (reference sequence). In DNA, the CDR3 is TGTGCCAGCAGCTTGGTTCGCACCGGGGAGCTGTTTTTT. It translates to CASSLVRTGELFF.

The chain joins TRBV6-1 to TRBJ2-3; TRBD2 matches at 9 bases. CDR1 is MNHNS and CDR2 is SASEGT in the germline V gene. The J segment lost 6 bases and the V segment lost 0 bases, leaving 4 bases of the junction unmatched. The CDR3 runs 15 residues. The CDR3 protein is CASSEAVAGGDTQYF. As DNA, the CDR3 is TGTGCCAGCAGTGAAGCGGTGGCGGGAGGGGATACGCAGTATTTT.